This TCR beta chain was captured in a study of blood T cell repertoires in COVID-19. Across the whole study: Collection of acute and convalescent COVID-19 samples took place in the United States, Italy and Spain. T cells, B-cell-depleted T cells, or PBMCs supplied cDNA or gDNA.

Trimming took off 3 bases at V and 4 bases at J, with 9 bases between the two ends. This CDR3 has 13 amino acids. The germline gives CDR1 MNHEY, CDR2 SVGAGI. In the authors' methods: Estimation of nucleated cell counts was performed using reference gene primer amplification. Sequencing was performed with immunoSEQ multiplex PCR; in TCRdb, only in-frame clones are kept and a portion is missing. The DNA was the basis for D and trimming; V, J and clone size are from that table. This sample carries about 260,000 clones, over 75% of them seen once, and the ten largest clones take more than 10%. Sequenced sample: peripheral blood. The sequence derives from a human donor in a cohort sampled during active COVID-19. The genes are TRBV6-5 and TRBJ2-5; no firm D call. The CDR3 region is CASSYRSIETQYF. The CDR3 DNA reads TGTGCCAGCAGTTATCGGAGTATAGAGACCCAGTACTTC.